The 18 T cell receptor beta chains below were found in one sample sequenced in a study of cytomegalovirus exposure and HLA in healthy donors (dated by TCRdb to about 2017). Library preparation used the immunoSEQ multiplex PCR assay. The multiplex PCR relied on a mix of 60 forward primers for TCR Vbeta segments and 13 reverse primers for TCR Jbeta segments. In TCRdb, the immuneACCESS table is reduced to in-frame sequences with V and J assigned. These tables do not hold every clone; where another copy was compared, an unresolved V gene accounts for under half, and the others remain unexplained. The sample table holds approximately 150,000 clones, of which around 79% were seen once. Together, the top ten hold around 2.5% of the sample. Sequencing was carried out using PBMCs. The receptor set was obtained from a female donor in good health and CMV-seronegative.

The gene calls are TRBV28 and TRBJ2-7, with 7 bases that match TRBD1. The germline CDR1 and CDR2 sequences are MDHEN and SYDVKM. V lost 6 bases to trimming and J lost 4 bases; unmatched junction nucleotides: 12. The CDR3 runs 15 residues. As DNA, the CDR3 is TGTGCCAGCAGCCAAGGGGGCCTCGATGGGTACGAGCAGTACTTC. As protein: CASSQGGLDGYEQYF.

Concerning this clone: An end of the junction differs from the germline gene, which may be a read error. The rearrangement joins TRBV6-1 to TRBJ1-5; 9 nucleotides match TRBD1. The germline gives CDR1 MNHNS, CDR2 SASEGT. CDR3 length: 15 amino acids. CDR3 bases: TGTGCCAGCACTGAACAGGGGGCAACCAGCCAGGCCCAGCATTTT. Protein sequence: CASTEQGATSQAQHF.

CDR3 in DNA: TGTGCCAGCAGTGAAGAGGGGGCGGGCACAGATACGCAGTATTTT. It yields the protein CASSEEGAGTDTQYF. The chain uses TRBV6-1 and TRBJ2-3, with 7 bases that match TRBD1. The V and J ends lost 1 base and 1 base, in that order; junction bases with no gene match: 2. This CDR3 contains 15 residues. CDR1 is MNHNS and CDR2 is SASEGT in the germline V gene.

The rearrangement links TRBV6-1 to TRBJ2-7, with D possibly matching TRBD2 (6 bases). The CDR3 covers 15 residues. Trimming shortened V by 5 bases and J by 7 bases, and 21 bases separated the two germline ends. The germline V gene encodes CDR1 MNHNS and CDR2 SASEGT. In DNA form, the CDR3 reads TGTGCCAGCAGTCCCGGACCAGGAGGAGGGAGGGAGCAGTACTTC. Translated, it gives CASSPGPGGGREQYF.

There are a few counts of this clone. The chain joins TRBV5-1 to TRBJ2-5, with TRBD2 as a possible D gene (6 bases). The ends were cut back, 4 bases at V and 0 bases at J, with 16 bases in the middle. The CDR3 runs 16 residues. The V gene's germline CDR1 is SGHRS and CDR2 YFSETQ. The CDR3 region is CASSPSGSTYQETQYF. DNA for the CDR3: TGCGCCAGCAGCCCGTCCGGGAGTACTTACCAAGAGACCCAGTACTTC. Drawing the rest from reference TRBV5-1 and TRBJ2-5, the complete variable domain is KAGVTQTPRYLIKTRGQQVTLSCSPISGHRSVSWYQQTPGQGLQFLFEYFSETQRNKGNFPGRFSGRQFSNSRSEMNVSTLELGDSALYLCASSPSGSTYQETQYFGPGTRLLVL.

J is TRBJ1-4 and V is TRBV7-9; D gene unclear. Trimming removed 5 bases from V and 3 bases from J, with 10 bases in between. Germline-derived CDR1 and CDR2 are SEHNR and FQNEAQ (reference sequence). The CDR3 totals 14 residues. The CDR3 DNA reads TGTGCCAGCAGCGTGACATCCCCTAATGAAAAACTGTTTTTT. Protein product: CASSVTSPNEKLFF. The complete variable domain, with remaining parts taken from reference TRBV7-9 and TRBJ1-4, reads DTGVSQNPRHKITKRGQNVTFRCDPISEHNRLYWYRQTLGQGPEFLTYFQNEAQLEKSRLLSDRFSAERPKGSFSTLEIQRTEQGDSAMYLCASSVTSPNEKLFFGSGTQLSVL.

In this sample, this clone turned up a few times. This rearrangement joins TRBV5-5 to TRBJ1-2; TRBD1 aligns across 7 bases. CDR1 is SGHKS, CDR2 YYEKEE, per germline (reference sequence). This CDR3 is 15 amino acids long. The ends lost 3 bases at V and 8 bases at J; junction bases unmatched: 13. In nucleotides, the CDR3 is TGTGCCAGCAGCTCCTCCCGGACAGGACCTGGGGGCTACACCTTC. This sequence encodes CASSSSRTGPGGYTF.

This clone appeared a few times. The J gene is TRBJ2-2, the V gene TRBV5-5; weak D call: TRBD2 (5 bases). V lost 3 bases and J lost 3, with 9 bases in between. This CDR3 is 14 amino acids long. The germline CDR1 and CDR2 sequences are SGHKS and YYEKEE (reference sequence). CDR3 sequence reads: CASSSRTYTGELFF. The CDR3 region has the DNA TGTGCCAGCAGCTCCCGGACTTACACCGGGGAGCTGTTTTTT. The complete variable domain, with remaining parts taken from reference TRBV5-5 and TRBJ2-2, reads DAGVTQSPTHLIKTRGQQVTLRCSPISGHKSVSWYQQVLGQGPQFIFQYYEKEERGRGNFPDRFSARQFPNYSSELNVNALLLGDSALYLCASSSRTYTGELFFGEGSRLTVL.

V gene TRBV4-3 combines with J gene TRBJ2-1, with D possibly TRBD2 on 5 matching bases. This CDR3 is 17 amino acids long. In germline, CDR1 is LGHNA, CDR2 YSLEER. Trimming took off 4 bases at V and 1 base at J, with 17 bases between the two ends. Written as DNA, the CDR3 is TGCGCCAGCAGCCCGGGGAGATGGGGTGCGTCCTACAATGAGCAGTTCTTC. It codes for CASSPGRWGASYNEQFF.

This clone was counted once. The junction and the germline gene differ at one end; a read error may be behind it. The J gene is TRBJ2-4, the V gene TRBV6-6; tentative D call: TRBD2 (5 bases). The CDR3 has 14 amino acids. Looked up from germline, CDR1 is MNHNY and CDR2 is SVGAGI (reference sequence). CDR3 amino acids: CASSYELAKNVQYF. The DNA of the CDR3 is TGTGCCAGCAGTTATGAGCTAGCCAAAAACGTTCAGTACTTC.

The chain is built from TRBV6-5 and TRBJ1-1, with D tentatively TRBD1 (6 bases). CDR3 length: 15 amino acids. V was cut by 2 bases and J by 1 base, with 11 bases left in between. The germline CDR1 and CDR2 sequences are MNHEY and SVGAGI. The CDR3 DNA sequence: TGTGCCAGCAGTTACAGTCAGGGGCGGAACACTGAAGCTTTCTTT. Its translation: CASSYSQGRNTEAFF.

The rearrangement links TRBV27 to TRBJ2-1; D might be TRBD1 (6 bases). The germline V and J ends were trimmed by 1 base and 9 bases, with 13 bases remaining between them. Germline values: CDR1 MNHEY, CDR2 SMNVEV (reference sequence). The CDR3 sequence is 14 residues long. The DNA of the CDR3 is TGTGCCAGCAGTTTATGGCAGGGGACCAGTGAGCAGTTCTTC. Translating it yields CASSLWQGTSEQFF.

The table lists this clone with a few counts. The chain couples TRBV11-2 to TRBJ1-2, with D hard to call. CDR3 length: 11 amino acids. The germline V gene has CDR1 SGHAT and CDR2 FQNNGV. The V gene lost 2 bases and the J gene lost 8 bases, with 6 bases spanning the gap. CDR3 sequence: CASSLLGGYTF. The CDR3 DNA reads as TGTGCCAGCAGCTTACTAGGAGGCTACACCTTC.

The J gene is TRBJ2-2, the V gene TRBV5-4, with a possible D match to TRBD2 (5 bases). This CDR3 has 15 amino acids. The V gene lost 2 bases and the J gene lost 6 bases, with 14 bases spanning the gap. The germline CDR1 and CDR2 sequences are SGHNT and YYREEE (reference sequence). The CDR3 nucleotides are TGTGCCAGCAGCTTCTTGGGAGTCGGGCCCGGGGAGCTGTTTTTT. Encoded protein: CASSFLGVGPGELFF.

V usage is TRBV18 and J usage is TRBJ2-1; TRBD1 aligns across 9 bases. Germline CDR1 is KGHSH and CDR2 is LQKENI. This CDR3 region has 17 residues. Trimming took 4 bases from V and 0 from J; bases not matched to a gene: 7. CDR3 in amino acids: CASSLSPGQGSYNEQFF. CDR3 bases: TGTGCCAGCTCACTAAGCCCGGGACAGGGCTCCTACAATGAGCAGTTCTTC.

The chain links TRBV6-5 to TRBJ2-5, with D possibly matching TRBD1 (5 bases). Looked up from germline, CDR1 is MNHEY and CDR2 is SVGAGI. This CDR3 comprises 13 residues. V was cut by 6 bases and J by 4 bases, with 12 bases left in between. This CDR3 reads CASSPRQIETQYF. DNA for the CDR3: TGTGCCAGCAGCCCCCGACAGATAGAGACCCAGTACTTC.

The chain couples TRBV6-5 to TRBJ1-2; D not resolved. V was trimmed by 5 bases and J by 8 bases, leaving 12 bases between them. The CDR3 is 12 residues long. In germline, CDR1 is MNHEY, CDR2 SVGAGI. For the CDR3, the DNA is TGTGCCAGCAGTCCAACGGGTCGGGGCTACACCTTC. It encodes CASSPTGRGYTF.

V gene TRBV18 combines with J gene TRBJ1-5; maybe TRBD1 (6 bases). Trimming shortened V by 6 bases and J by 3 bases, and 15 bases separated the two germline ends. From germline, CDR1 is KGHSH and CDR2 LQKENI. CDR3 size: 15 residues. This chain's CDR3 is CASSLNRVPNQPQHF. CDR3 sequence (DNA): TGTGCCAGCTCGCTAAACAGGGTTCCCAATCAGCCCCAGCATTTT.